The 26 T cell receptor beta chains reported below all come from one sample, sequenced in a study of T-cell reconstitution after alpha-beta-depleted transplantation in children (TCRdb year 2016). The method was PCR. Sequenced on an Illumina HiSeq 2500. To normalize quantification of the TCRbeta repertoire, the TCR libraries were built with molecular barcoding that relied on unique molecular identifiers. The public reads were run again by TCRdb, first through fastp at Q25 and then through MiXCR, and only productive beta chains were kept. Under each unique CDR3 protein, matching rows form one entry showing the most common genes and DNA. Within this sample are a few hundred thousand distinct CDR3 sequences, with under 13% of them counted one time only. The ten largest clones take up approximately 2.3% of the sample. This sample comprised PBMCs from the stem cell graft donor, obtained from the stem cell graft. The receptors were gathered from a human donor who donated a stem cell graft to a child with acute lymphoblastic leukemia.

This clonotype was found many times. The chain joins TRBV11-2 to TRBJ2-7, with 9 nucleotides matching TRBD2. This CDR3 region has 15 residues. The V gene's germline CDR1 is SGHAT and CDR2 FQNNGV. The J segment lost 6 bases and the V segment lost 4 bases, leaving 10 bases of the junction unmatched. This CDR3 reads CASSSLSGSGTEQYF. The CDR3 DNA follows: TGTGCCAGCAGCTCGCTTAGCGGGAGCGGTACCGAGCAGTACTTC. The full variable domain, completed using reference TRBV11-2 and TRBJ2-7, is EAGVAQSPRYKIIEKRQSVAFWCNPISGHATLYWYQQILGQGPKLLIQFQNNGVVDDSQLPKDRFSAERLKGVDSTLKIQPAKLEDSAVYLCASSSLSGSGTEQYFGPGTRLTVT.

J is TRBJ2-7 and V is TRBV11-2, with 9 bases that match TRBD2. J lost 2 bases, V lost 2 bases, and 19 bases had no gene match. The CDR3 has 20 amino acids. The germline V gene encodes CDR1 SGHAT and CDR2 FQNNGV. CDR3 loop: CASSLPYRGRASGTTYEQYF. The CDR3 DNA reads TGTGCCAGCAGCTTACCCTATAGGGGCAGGGCTAGCGGGACAACCTACGAGCAGTACTTC.

With regard to this clonotype: A much larger clonotype is one base distant, so this may be a read error. The rearrangement joins TRBV12-3 or TRBV12-4 to TRBJ1-5; D ambiguous. The CDR3 extends over 14 amino acids. V was clipped by 2 bases and J by 5 bases, with 10 bases between them. In DNA form, the CDR3 reads TGTGCCAGCAGTTTATCGGGGAGCCATCAGCCCCAGCATTTT. Protein sequence: CASSLSGSHQPQHF.

The V gene is TRBV21-1, the J gene TRBJ2-6. TRBV21-1 is reported as a pseudogene. The CDR3 runs 17 residues. Here the CDR3 reads CATSKILMESGANVLTF. In DNA form, the CDR3 reads TGTGCCACCAGCAAAATACTCATGGAATCTGGGGCCAACGTCCTGACTTTC.

This clonotype appeared a few times. This chain uses TRBV6-5 with TRBJ1-1, with D perhaps matching TRBD1 (6 bases). V was cut by 1 base and J by 1 base, with 16 bases left in between. The CDR3 covers 17 residues. In germline, CDR1 is MNHEY, CDR2 SVGAGI. CDR3 protein: CASSYFASRDKNTEAFF. CDR3 nucleotide sequence: TGTGCCAGCAGTTACTTCGCTTCCCGGGACAAGAACACTGAAGCTTTCTTT.

This clonotype was detected many times. The rearrangement joins TRBV29-1 to TRBJ2-7, with 7 bases aligning to TRBD1. Germline loops: CDR1 SQVTM, CDR2 ANQGSEA. The junction had 3 bases not matched to a gene; V was cut back by 6 bases and J by 1 base. The CDR3 has 12 residues. The CDR3 DNA is TGCAGCGTAGTGACAGGGTCCTACGAGCAGTACTTC. This sequence encodes CSVVTGSYEQYF.

This rearrangement joins TRBV7-9 to TRBJ2-7; no definite D call. Germline lookup yields CDR1 SEHNR and CDR2 FQNEAQ (reference sequence). The CDR3 covers 13 residues. Trimming removed 5 bases from V and 3 bases from J, with 11 bases in between. The CDR3 DNA reads TGTGCCAGCAGCGCTTCCACGAACTACGAGCAGTACTTC. Residues: CASSASTNYEQYF.

This clonotype was detected a few times. This sequence joins TRBV27 and TRBJ2-5; perhaps TRBD2 as D (5 bases). Looked up from germline, CDR1 is MNHEY and CDR2 is SMNVEV (reference sequence). The V end lost 4 bases, the J end lost 3 bases, and 18 bases lay between the germline ends. The CDR3 is made up of 16 amino acids. CDR3 sequence: CASSYYLEDGKETQYF. The CDR3 DNA reads TGTGCCAGCAGTTATTATTTGGAGGATGGAAAAGAGACCCAGTACTTC.

This clonotype has just a few counts. This rearrangement joins TRBV4-2 to TRBJ2-3; the D is unclear. Trimming removed 1 base from V and 5 bases from J, with 4 bases in between. The CDR3 loop spans 12 amino acids. Germline V gene sequence: CDR1 LGHNA, CDR2 YNFKEQ. CDR3 sequence (DNA): TGTGCCAGCAGCCAAGCACAAGATACGCAGTATTTT. This codes for CASSQAQDTQYF.

This clonotype came up many times. The chain employs TRBV9 and TRBJ2-3, with D unresolved. The CDR3 is made up of 15 amino acids. Germline V CDR1 and CDR2: SGDLS, YYNGEE. The V gene lost 0 bases and the J gene lost 0 bases, with 8 bases spanning the gap. In nucleotides, the CDR3 is TGTGCCAGCAGCGTAGATCTGGGTAGCACAGATACGCAGTATTTT. Protein product: CASSVDLGSTDTQYF.

This clonotype was seen a handful of times. The chain recombines TRBV9 with TRBJ2-4; D uncertain. The V end lost 0 bases, the J end lost 5 bases, and 6 bases lay between the germline ends. The CDR3 has 13 residues. CDR1 and CDR2 from the germline V gene are SGDLS and YYNGEE. Written as DNA, the CDR3 is TGTGCCAGCAGCGTAGCGGACCAAAACATTCAGTACTTC. Its protein product is CASSVADQNIQYF. The entire variable domain, with the rest obtained from reference TRBV9 and TRBJ2-4, is as follows: DSGVTQTPKHLITATGQRVTLRCSPRSGDLSVYWYQQSLDQGLQFLIQYYNGEERAKGNILERFSAQQFPDLHSELNLSSLELGDSALYFCASSVADQNIQYFGAGTRLSVL.

The V call is TRBV6-2 or TRBV6-3, the J call TRBJ1-5, with TRBD1 as a possible D gene (6 bases). The CDR3 is 17 residues long. The V gene's germline CDR1 is MNHEY and CDR2 SVGEGT. V was shortened by 4 bases and J by 2 bases, with 18 bases between the two germline ends. The chain's CDR3 is CASSSVVGASGNQPQHF. CDR3 DNA sequence: TGTGCCAGCAGTTCCGTGGTGGGGGCGTCGGGCAATCAGCCCCAGCATTTT.

In its sample, this clonotype was seen a few times. This chain joins TRBV7-8 and TRBJ2-7, with 10 bases identical to TRBD2. Unmatched junction bases numbered 6, after V lost 1 base and J lost 3 bases. Germline V CDR1 and CDR2: SGHVS, FQNEAQ. The CDR3 consists of 16 residues. Here the CDR3 DNA reads TGTGCCAGCAGCTTAGACGCTCTAGCGGGGGACTACGAGCAGTACTTC. Amino acids: CASSLDALAGDYEQYF.

Remarks on this clonotype: A much larger clone lies a single base off, so this may be a read error. The chain employs TRBV10-3 and TRBJ2-7, with D hard to call. The CDR3 runs to 13 residues. V dropped 5 bases and J dropped 4 bases, with 12 bases sitting between them. Germline lookup yields CDR1 ENHRY and CDR2 SYGVKD. The CDR3, as DNA: TGTGCCATCAGTAAAAAAAGAGAATACGAGCAGTACTTC. Protein product: CAISKKREYEQYF.

This sequence joins TRBV7-8 and TRBJ1-1, with D tentatively TRBD1 (5 bases). The CDR3 totals 16 residues. V lost 3 bases, J lost 11 bases, and 25 bases lay in between. The germline V gene encodes CDR1 SGHVS and CDR2 FQNEAQ. The CDR3 sequence: CASSFGLQGPVRDAFF. The CDR3 region has the DNA TGTGCCAGCAGCTTTGGTTTGCAGGGACCGGTCCGAGACGCTTTCTTT.

The chain has TRBV29-1 and TRBJ2-5, with TRBD2 matching 7 bases. Germline lookup yields CDR1 SQVTM and CDR2 ANQGSEA. This CDR3 has 11 amino acids. Trimming at V came to 8 bases and at J to 2 bases, leaving 2 bases not matched to a gene. DNA of the CDR3: TGCAGCCTAGCGGCGCAAGAGACCCAGTACTTC. It translates to CSLAAQETQYF.

This clonotype was detected a few times. This chain connects TRBV20-1 to TRBJ2-3, with D maybe TRBD1 (6 bases). Looked up from germline, CDR1 is DFQATT and CDR2 is SNEGSKA (reference sequence). The CDR3 totals 14 residues. V was pared by 6 bases and J by 2 bases, with 15 bases between. CDR3 in DNA: TGCAGTGCCCTAGGGGCAGGGGTCACAGATACGCAGTATTTT. Protein product: CSALGAGVTDTQYF.

The genes are TRBV28 and TRBJ2-1, with 9 positions matching TRBD2. Germline V gene sequence: CDR1 MDHEN, CDR2 SYDVKM. The ends lost 6 bases at V and 6 bases at J; junction bases unmatched: 6. CDR3 length: 14 amino acids. The CDR3 here is CASRTSGHANEQFF. DNA of the CDR3: TGTGCCAGCAGAACTAGCGGGCATGCCAATGAGCAGTTCTTC. The full variable domain, completed using reference TRBV28 and TRBJ2-1, is DVKVTQSSRYLVKRTGEKVFLECVQDMDHENMFWYRQDPGLGLRLIYFSYDVKMKEKGDIPEGYSVSREKKERFSLILESASTNQTSMYLCASRTSGHANEQFFGPGTRLTVL.

This clonotype showed up just a few times. The V and J genes are TRBV6-2 or TRBV6-3 and TRBJ2-3; 11 bases map to TRBD2. V trimming: 6 bases; J trimming: 5 bases; junction bases outside the gene matches: 10. CDR3 size: 16 residues. Germline V lookup: CDR1 MNHEY, CDR2 SVGEGT. CDR3 DNA sequence: TGTGCCAGCAGCACACGACTAGCGGGGAGATTAGATACGCAGTATTTT. It is translated as CASSTRLAGRLDTQYF.

This clonotype has just a few counts. This chain links TRBV6-2 or TRBV6-3 with TRBJ1-5; TRBD1 agrees at 7 bases. V shed 6 bases and J 2 bases; nucleotides not matched to a gene: 7. This CDR3 comprises 15 residues. From germline, CDR1 is MNHEY and CDR2 SVGEGT. This CDR3 reads CASSAKGQRNQPQHF. The CDR3 nucleotides read TGTGCCAGCAGCGCCAAGGGACAGCGCAATCAGCCCCAGCATTTT.

This clonotype showed up just a few times. The rearrangement uses TRBV28 and TRBJ2-2, with a weak D call TRBD1 (5 bases). Germline assignment: CDR1 MDHEN and CDR2 SYDVKM. The CDR3 is 16 residues long. V was clipped by 5 bases and J by 0 bases, with 13 bases between them. CDR3 nucleotides: TGTGCCAGCAGTCAAGAGACAGTCGCGAACACCGGGGAGCTGTTTTTT. This translates into CASSQETVANTGELFF.

This clonotype was detected a few times. The chain employs TRBV20-1 and TRBJ1-6; 8 bases are shared with TRBD1. There are 14 residues in the CDR3. CDR1 and CDR2 (germline): DFQATT, SNEGSKA (reference sequence). V trimming: 4 bases; J trimming: 3 bases; junction bases outside the gene matches: 2. CDR3 loop: CSATDRGYNSPLHF. The CDR3 coding sequence is TGCAGTGCTACCGACAGGGGCTATAATTCACCCCTCCACTTT.

This clonotype has only a few counts. This rearrangement joins TRBV14 to TRBJ2-1, with 10 positions matching TRBD1. CDR3 size: 17 residues. Germline V CDR1 and CDR2: SGHDN, FVKESK. Trimming removed 4 bases from V and 5 bases from J; junction bases left unmatched: 11. This chain's CDR3 is CASSLRDRGWGNNEQFF. In DNA form, the CDR3 reads TGTGCCAGCAGCCTAAGGGACAGGGGATGGGGAAACAATGAGCAGTTCTTC.

The chain carries TRBV11-3 and TRBJ2-1; 11 nucleotides agree with TRBD2. CDR3 length: 18 residues. V lost 1 base to trimming and J lost 5 bases; unmatched junction nucleotides: 10. CDR1 and CDR2 (germline): SGHNT, YENEEA. CDR3 sequence (DNA): TGTGCCAGCAGCTTAGGGGGTAGCGGGAGGGCCCCTCACAATGAGCAGTTCTTC. This sequence encodes CASSLGGSGRAPHNEQFF.

This clonotype turned up a few times. This chain joins TRBV6-5 and TRBJ2-1, with TRBD2 identical over 7 bases. CDR1 is MNHEY, CDR2 SVGAGI, per germline. V dropped 2 bases and J dropped 10; count of bases not matched to a gene: 8. CDR3 length: 14 amino acids. CDR3 nucleotides: TGTGCCAGCAGTTACCCATTGACTAGCAGCGAGCAGTTCTTC. Translating gives CASSYPLTSSEQFF.

This clonotype has at least ten counts. J is TRBJ2-3 and V is TRBV7-8; tentative D call: TRBD2 (6 bases). V lost 0 bases to trimming and J lost 9 bases, with 10 bases between them. The CDR3 length is 13 residues. Germline-derived CDR1 and CDR2 are SGHVS and FQNEAQ. In DNA, the CDR3 is TGTGCCAGCAGCTTAGCGGGAGGAGGGACGCAGTATTTT. Translating it yields CASSLAGGGTQYF.